These 17 T cell receptor beta chains originate from one sample sequenced in a study of blood T cell repertoires in COVID-19 (dated by TCRdb to about 2020). Library method: the immunoSEQ multiplex PCR assay. Not all clones reach the TCRdb copy of this immuneACCESS table, which keeps in-frame sequences only. Checked studies attribute under half of the gap to unresolved V genes and leave the rest unexplained. For this sample there are some 150,000 clones; about 85% appear just once. Clones ranked in the top ten supply approximately 1.3% of the sample. Sequenced material: peripheral blood. The receptors were sampled from a man in his sixties who had recovered from COVID-19.

The chain has TRBV5-5 and TRBJ2-7; TRBD1 aligns across 7 bases. The length of the CDR3 is 15 residues. J gave up 1 base and V 0 bases, and 4 bases lay outside the gene matches. Germline V gives CDR1 SGHKS, CDR2 YYEKEE (reference sequence). The CDR3: CASSLGVRGSYEQYF. The CDR3 region has the DNA TGTGCCAGCAGCTTGGGGGTCAGGGGGTCCTACGAGCAGTACTTC. The complete variable domain, with remaining parts taken from reference TRBV5-5 and TRBJ2-7, reads DAGVTQSPTHLIKTRGQQVTLRCSPISGHKSVSWYQQVLGQGPQFIFQYYEKEERGRGNFPDRFSARQFPNYSSELNVNALLLGDSALYLCASSLGVRGSYEQYFGPGTRLTVT.

The rearrangement joins TRBV7-2 to TRBJ2-3, with D possibly matching TRBD2 (6 bases). Germline-derived CDR1 and CDR2 are SGHTA and FQGNSA. Trimming pared 5 bases from V and 4 bases from J, leaving 7 bases between. This CDR3 comprises 12 residues. Written as DNA, the CDR3 is TGTGCCAGCAGCCGACTAGCAGATACGCAGTATTTT. Its translation: CASSRLADTQYF.

The gene calls are TRBV6-5 and TRBJ1-1, with D possibly being TRBD1 (5 bases). The V and J ends lost 5 bases and 6 bases respectively, with 19 bases between them. Germline V gene data show CDR1 as MNHEY and CDR2 as SVGAGI. This CDR3 region has 15 residues. CDR3 sequence (DNA): TGTGCCAGCAGTCCACAGACAGACCCTGTCTCTGAAGCTTTCTTT. Its protein is CASSPQTDPVSEAFF.

The rearrangement joins TRBV29-1 to TRBJ1-1; D perhaps matches TRBD1 (5 bases). V dropped 4 bases and J dropped 7 bases, with 7 bases sitting between them. This CDR3 is built from 10 residues. Germline CDR1 SQVTM, CDR2 ANQGSEA. The CDR3 protein is CSVGQYEAFF. The DNA for the CDR3 is TGCAGCGTTGGACAGTATGAAGCTTTCTTT.

This clone has more than one count but fewer than ten. This chain uses TRBV19 with TRBJ1-6; 8 bases match TRBD1. J gave up 10 bases and V 3 bases, and 14 bases lay outside the gene matches. The CDR3 length is 17 residues. Germline loops: CDR1 LNHDA, CDR2 SQIVND (reference sequence). The CDR3 DNA reads as TGTGCCAGTAGTATGGAGTGGGCAGGGGGCGCGGGCTCACCCCTCCACTTT. It codes for CASSMEWAGGAGSPLHF.

The J gene is TRBJ2-5, the V gene TRBV6-5; D may be TRBD2 (6 bases). The CDR3 sequence is 14 residues long. V was clipped by 6 bases and J by 3 bases, with 14 bases between them. The germline V gene has CDR1 MNHEY and CDR2 SVGAGI. CDR3 loop: CASRAGRREETQYF. The CDR3 nucleotides are TGTGCCAGCAGGGCGGGGAGGCGTGAAGAGACCCAGTACTTC.

The V call is TRBV9, the J call TRBJ1-2; D is undetermined. Trimming took off 7 bases at V and 4 bases at J, with 14 bases between the two ends. Germline V gene lookup returns CDR1 SGDLS and CDR2 YYNGEE. This CDR3 contains 13 residues. The CDR3 DNA follows: TGTGCCAGCGGTCCCGAGGCGAGCTATGGCTACACCTTC. This codes for CASGPEASYGYTF.

Remarks on this clone: At one boundary the junction diverges from the germline segment, which might be a read error. The chain joins TRBV3-1 (or the pseudogene TRBV3-2) to TRBJ2-5, with 7 bases that match TRBD1. This CDR3 is built from 14 residues. Per the germline V gene, CDR1 is LGHDT and CDR2 is YNNKEL (reference sequence). This CDR3 is CASSQDLGQGESNF. CDR3 coding DNA: TGTGCCAGCAGCCAAGATCTAGGGCAGGGGGAGAGTAACTTC.

The rearrangement links TRBV24-1 to TRBJ2-2; 8 bases are shared with TRBD1. The V segment lost 3 bases and the J segment 6 bases; nucleotides outside the gene matches: 8. Germline-derived CDR1 and CDR2 are KGHDR and SFDVKD. The CDR3 loop spans 16 amino acids. CDR3 nucleotide sequence: TGTGCCACCAGTGATGATCAGGGGGCGCCGGCCGGGGAGCTGTTTTTT. Encoded protein: CATSDDQGAPAGELFF.

The DNA of the CDR3 is TGTGCCAGCAGCCAAGGTTCTGGGAGACCCTACGAGCAGTACTTC. It yields the protein CASSQGSGRPYEQYF. The chain recombines TRBV3-1 (or the pseudogene TRBV3-2) with TRBJ2-7, with a tentative D call TRBD2 (5 bases). Trimming pared 1 base from V and 2 bases from J, leaving 12 bases between. Per germline, CDR1 LGHDT and CDR2 YNNKEL (reference sequence). This CDR3 spans 15 amino acids.

The rearrangement uses TRBV19 and TRBJ2-3, with TRBD2 identical over 8 bases. Germline V gives CDR1 LNHDA, CDR2 SQIVND (reference sequence). Losses at the gene ends were 6 bases for V and 2 bases for J; bases not matched to a gene: 4. The CDR3 loop spans 14 amino acids. Here the CDR3 reads CASRKTSDTDTQYF. The CDR3 DNA reads TGTGCCAGTAGGAAGACTAGCGACACAGATACGCAGTATTTT.

The chain links TRBV6-6 to TRBJ2-7, with 9 bases matching TRBD1. Trimming at V came to 10 bases and at J to 6 bases, leaving 10 bases not matched to a gene. The germline gives CDR1 MNHNY, CDR2 SVGAGI (reference sequence). The CDR3 is 13 residues long. CDR3 DNA sequence: TGTGCCACCGGCGGGACAGGGATAGGCGAGCAGTACTTC. Protein sequence: CATGGTGIGEQYF.

The chain recombines TRBV7-2 with TRBJ1-1; D is unclear. Germline V gene sequence: CDR1 SGHTA, CDR2 FQGNSA. V lost 5 bases to trimming and J lost 3 bases, with 10 bases between them. CDR3 length equals 13 residues. CDR3: CASSTFLDTEAFF. The CDR3 region has the DNA TGTGCCAGCAGCACTTTCTTGGACACTGAAGCTTTCTTT. The variable domain in full, with the rest retrieved from reference TRBV7-2 and TRBJ1-1, is GAGVSQSPSNKVTEKGKDVELRCDPISGHTALYWYRQSLGQGLEFLIYFQGNSAPDKSGLPSDRFSAERTGGSVSTLTIQRTQQEDSAVYLCASSTFLDTEAFFGQGTRLTVV.

V gene TRBV14 combines with J gene TRBJ1-4, with D unresolved. The CDR3 spans 13 residues. CDR1 is SGHDN and CDR2 is FVKESK in the germline V gene. The V and J ends lost 0 bases and 8 bases respectively, with 7 bases between them. CDR3 sequence: CASSQDPPEKLFF. The DNA for the CDR3 is TGTGCCAGCAGCCAAGATCCCCCGGAAAAACTGTTTTTT. The entire variable domain, with the rest obtained from reference TRBV14 and TRBJ1-4, is as follows: EAGVTQFPSHSVIEKGQTVTLRCDPISGHDNLYWYRRVMGKEIKFLLHFVKESKQDESGMPNNRFLAERTGGTYSTLKVQPAELEDSGVYFCASSQDPPEKLFFGSGTQLSVL.

This rearrangement joins TRBV11-2 to TRBJ2-7; D gene uncertain. The CDR3 spans 12 residues. CDR1 is SGHAT and CDR2 is FQNNGV in the germline V gene. The V and J ends lost 3 bases and 10 bases respectively, with 13 bases between them. In DNA form, the CDR3 reads TGTGCCAGCAGCTTCGAGAAGAGCAAACAGTACTTC. This gives the protein CASSFEKSKQYF.

The V call is TRBV5-6, the J call TRBJ2-3; D is undetermined. The CDR3 covers 14 residues. Between the trimmed V and J ends, which lost 2 bases and 0 bases, there was a span of 7 bases. Germline CDR1 and CDR2: SGHDT and YYEEEE. In DNA form, the CDR3 reads TGTGCCAGCAGCTTAAGAGCAAGCACAGATACGCAGTATTTT. It is translated as CASSLRASTDTQYF.

This rearrangement joins TRBV5-6 to TRBJ1-1, with D perhaps matching TRBD1 (5 bases). The CDR3 contains 13 residues. The V end lost 4 bases, the J end lost 10 bases, and 17 bases lay between the germline ends. The V gene's germline CDR1 is SGHDT and CDR2 YYEEEE. The CDR3 spells CASSARVGLGAFF. The CDR3 coding sequence is TGTGCCAGCAGCGCCAGGGTGGGACTCGGAGCTTTCTTT.